This T cell receptor (beta chain) appears in the sequencing data of a study of T cells in Graves' hyperthyroidism and ophthalmopathy. Study observations and caveats: A model of 13 V-J pairs discriminated ophthalmopathy from stable hyperthyroidism.

The CDR3 contains 20 residues. Germline trimming cut 0 bases from V and 6 bases from J; bases unmatched to any gene: 25. The germline gives CDR1 DFQATT, CDR2 SNEGSKA (reference sequence). Clinical symptoms, serum thyroxine, TRAb, thyroid ultrasound and orbital computed tomography established diagnosis. A remark on this clonotype: Its antigen is still unknown.

Using RNA transcripts as the source, TCR beta CDR3 regions were amplified. The TCR CDR3 was amplified in a first-round RT-PCR using the HTBI primer set. One entry per CDR3 protein results from TCRdb running MiXCR on the multiplex PCR reads. The repertoire has a few hundred thousand distinct CDR3 sequences, around 14% of them found once; the top ten carry around a quarter. The sequenced sample was blood. This TCR derives from a woman between 18 and 29 years old with Graves' hyperthyroidism that later progressed to Graves' ophthalmopathy. The V call is TRBV20-1, the J call TRBJ2-7, with 8 bases matching TRBD2. The CDR3 nucleotides are TGCAGTGCTAGAGATGCCCCCCCCTCTTTGTCCAACCGTCGGGGGGGCGAGCAGTACTTC. This translates into CSARDAPPSLSNRRGGEQYF.